A selection of T cell receptor beta chains follows, all from one sample in a study of blood T cell repertoires in COVID-19. Sequencing was performed with immunoSEQ multiplex PCR; in TCRdb, only in-frame clones are kept and a portion is missing. The table has tens of thousands of clones, roughly four fifths seen once. Sequenced sample: peripheral blood. Receptors were obtained from a man aged 70-80 years with COVID-19, enrolled during active disease. The CDR3 runs from the conserved cysteine through the conserved F or W. The order of the fields is V gene, clone size, D gene, CDR3 length, J gene, CDR3 DNA, CDR3 protein. D genes are given only for firm matches. Expanded clones get a size class; other rows say once, few or many, or leave the size out.

v_gene: TRBV3-1/TRBV3-2
abundance: NA
d_gene: TRBD1
len: 14
j_gene: TRBJ2-7
CDR3nt: TGTGCCAGCAGCCTCGGACAGGCGTCCTACGAGCAGTACTTC
CDR3aa: CASSLGQASYEQYF

v_gene: TRBV4-3
abundance: NA
d_gene: NA
len: 13
j_gene: TRBJ2-7
CDR3nt: TGCGCCAGCAGCCAAGATATGCTGAGGGAGCAGTACTTC
CDR3aa: CASSQDMLREQYF

v_gene: TRBV6-5
abundance: few
d_gene: NA
len: 13
j_gene: TRBJ1-2
CDR3nt: TGTGCCAGCAGTTACTCCGGCGGCTATGGCTACACCTTC
CDR3aa: CASSYSGGYGYTF

v_gene: TRBV7-9
abundance: NA
d_gene: TRBD1
len: 17
j_gene: TRBJ1-2
CDR3nt: TGTGCCAGCAGCTTAGGGCAGGGGGCTGGAGGAGACTATGGCTACACCTTC
CDR3aa: CASSLGQGAGGDYGYTF

v_gene: TRBV15
abundance: NA
d_gene: NA
len: 12
j_gene: TRBJ2-7
CDR3nt: TGTGCCACCAGCCCCGGGGTGTACGAGCAGTACTTC
CDR3aa: CATSPGVYEQYF

v_gene: TRBV3-1/TRBV3-2
abundance: NA
d_gene: NA
len: 13
j_gene: TRBJ2-1
CDR3nt: TGTGCCAGCCGGCGGGACTCCTACAATGAGCAGTTCTTC
CDR3aa: CASRRDSYNEQFF

v_gene: TRBV9
abundance: many
d_gene: NA
len: 15
j_gene: TRBJ1-4
CDR3nt: TGTGCCAGCAGCGTAGGTCAGGGAACTAATGAAAAACTGTTTTTT
CDR3aa: CASSVGQGTNEKLFF

v_gene: TRBV30
abundance: once
d_gene: TRBD1
len: 15
j_gene: TRBJ1-5
CDR3nt: TGTGCCTGGAGCGGACCGGGACAGGGGATTCAGCCCCAGCATTTT
CDR3aa: CAWSGPGQGIQPQHF

v_gene: TRBV18
abundance: once
d_gene: TRBD2
len: 14
j_gene: TRBJ2-1
CDR3nt: TGTGCCAGCTCACCAGAGCGGGGGGGCAATGAGCAGTTCTTC
CDR3aa: CASSPERGGNEQFF

v_gene: TRBV9
abundance: NA
d_gene: TRBD2
len: 15
j_gene: TRBJ2-7
CDR3nt: TGTGCCAGCAGCCCTAGGGGACTAGCGGGAGGCGAGCAGTACTTC
CDR3aa: CASSPRGLAGGEQYF

v_gene: TRBV6-2/TRBV6-3
abundance: once
d_gene: NA
len: 14
j_gene: TRBJ1-1
CDR3nt: TGTGCCAGCAGTTACTCGAGGGCAGCTCGTCAGGCTTTCTTT
CDR3aa: CASSYSRAARQAFF

v_gene: TRBV19
abundance: NA
d_gene: NA
len: 15
j_gene: TRBJ1-1
CDR3nt: TGTGCCAGTAGTCCCCGCGGCGGTGTCAACACTGAAGCTTTCTTT
CDR3aa: CASSPRGGVNTEAFF

v_gene: TRBV28
abundance: NA
d_gene: TRBD1
len: 17
j_gene: TRBJ1-2
CDR3nt: TGTGCCAGCAGTTTACGAATAGGGACAGCATGGGGCTATGGCTACACCTTC
CDR3aa: CASSLRIGTAWGYGYTF

v_gene: TRBV18
abundance: NA
d_gene: TRBD2
len: 16
j_gene: TRBJ2-7
CDR3nt: TGTGCCAGCTCACCATTGGGAGGGGTAGTGAACTACGAGCAGTACTTC
CDR3aa: CASSPLGGVVNYEQYF

v_gene: TRBV4-3
abundance: few
d_gene: NA
len: 15
j_gene: TRBJ1-2
CDR3nt: TGCGCCAGCAGCCAAGAAACGGTAGCTAACTATGGCTACACCTTC
CDR3aa: CASSQETVANYGYTF

v_gene: TRBV18
abundance: NA
d_gene: NA
len: 14
j_gene: TRBJ1-1
CDR3nt: TGTGCCAGCTCACCAACTACGGAGAACACTGAAGCTTTCTTT
CDR3aa: CASSPTTENTEAFF

v_gene: TRBV5-1
abundance: NA
d_gene: TRBD1
len: 15
j_gene: TRBJ2-7
CDR3nt: TGCGCCAGCAGTTTTGCCGGACAGGGGGCTGGCGAGCAGTACTTC
CDR3aa: CASSFAGQGAGEQYF

v_gene: TRBV6-5
abundance: NA
d_gene: NA
len: 16
j_gene: TRBJ1-1
CDR3nt: TGTGCCAGCAGTTACGCTACAGGTGACCCGAACACTGAAGCTTTCTTT
CDR3aa: CASSYATGDPNTEAFF

v_gene: TRBV7-2
abundance: NA
d_gene: NA
len: 16
j_gene: TRBJ1-4
CDR3nt: TGTGCCAGCAGCTTAGAAAATTCGGTCCTTAATGAAAAACTGTTTTTT
CDR3aa: CASSLENSVLNEKLFF

v_gene: TRBV27
abundance: NA
d_gene: NA
len: 14
j_gene: TRBJ1-5
CDR3nt: TGTGCCAGCAGTCCACTTCCTGGCAATCAGCCCCAGCATTTT
CDR3aa: CASSPLPGNQPQHF

v_gene: TRBV14
abundance: NA
d_gene: TRBD1
len: 20
j_gene: TRBJ2-5
CDR3nt: TGTGCCAGCAGCCGACATCGGCGGGACTGGACAGGGTTCAAGCAAGAGACCCAGTACTTC
CDR3aa: CASSRHRRDWTGFKQETQYF

v_gene: TRBV11-2
abundance: NA
d_gene: TRBD2
len: 17
j_gene: TRBJ2-3
CDR3nt: TGTGCCAGCACCTCTGGGGCGGGAGGGCCAGGGGAAGATACGCAGTATTTT
CDR3aa: CASTSGAGGPGEDTQYF

v_gene: TRBV28
abundance: NA
d_gene: NA
len: 16
j_gene: TRBJ1-1
CDR3nt: TGTGCCAGCAGTCAGGCCGGAGGGCGGGGTAGGACTGAAGCTTTCTTT
CDR3aa: CASSQAGGRGRTEAFF

v_gene: TRBV19
abundance: few
d_gene: TRBD2
len: 17
j_gene: TRBJ2-7
CDR3nt: TGTGCCAGTAGTAGAACAGGGGCTCTAGCGGGAGTCTACGAGCAGTACTTC
CDR3aa: CASSRTGALAGVYEQYF

v_gene: TRBV5-4
abundance: NA
d_gene: NA
len: 16
j_gene: TRBJ2-1
CDR3nt: TGTGCCAGCAGCTTAACCCGGGACTCGTTCTACAATGAGCAGTTCTTC
CDR3aa: CASSLTRDSFYNEQFF

v_gene: TRBV24-1
abundance: NA
d_gene: NA
len: 15
j_gene: TRBJ2-2
CDR3nt: TGTGCCACCAGTCATCCGACCGGCGGGACCGGGGAGCTGTTTTTT
CDR3aa: CATSHPTGGTGELFF

v_gene: TRBV29-1
abundance: NA
d_gene: TRBD2
len: 16
j_gene: TRBJ2-3
CDR3nt: TGCAGCTCGACGGACAAGGCAGCGGGAGCCCGAGATACGCAGTATTTT
CDR3aa: CSSTDKAAGARDTQYF

v_gene: TRBV5-4
abundance: NA
d_gene: TRBD1
len: 19
j_gene: TRBJ1-2
CDR3nt: TGTGCCAGCAGCTCTAAGACAGGGAAAGGATTAGCGGTTGGCTATGGCTACACCTTC
CDR3aa: CASSSKTGKGLAVGYGYTF

v_gene: TRBV28
abundance: NA
d_gene: TRBD1
len: 12
j_gene: TRBJ1-2
CDR3nt: TGTGCCAGCAGCGACAGGGGCTATGGCTACACCTTC
CDR3aa: CASSDRGYGYTF

v_gene: TRBV6-2/TRBV6-3
abundance: NA
d_gene: TRBD2
len: 17
j_gene: TRBJ2-5
CDR3nt: TGTGCCAGCAGTTATCGGACTAGCCCTCCTTTCAGGGAGACCCAGTACTTC
CDR3aa: CASSYRTSPPFRETQYF

v_gene: TRBV6-5
abundance: NA
d_gene: NA
len: 12
j_gene: TRBJ1-2
CDR3nt: TGTGCCAGCAGGATCGGGGGTTCTGGCTACACCTTC
CDR3aa: CASRIGGSGYTF

v_gene: TRBV5-4
abundance: NA
d_gene: TRBD1
len: 20
j_gene: TRBJ2-2
CDR3nt: TGTGCCAGCAGCAGATATAGGGGACAGGGTGGGACAGCGAACACCGGGGAGCTGTTTTTT
CDR3aa: CASSRYRGQGGTANTGELFF

v_gene: TRBV5-6
abundance: few
d_gene: TRBD2
len: 16
j_gene: TRBJ2-2
CDR3nt: TGTGCCAGCGGCCGAGGGGTCGGGAGGCATCGCGGGGAGCTGTTTTTT
CDR3aa: CASGRGVGRHRGELFF

v_gene: TRBV18
abundance: NA
d_gene: NA
len: 16
j_gene: TRBJ2-2
CDR3nt: TGTGCCAGCTCACCCCGAGGGCAGGGGAGCACCGGGGAGCTGTTTTTT
CDR3aa: CASSPRGQGSTGELFF

v_gene: TRBV7-2
abundance: NA
d_gene: TRBD1
len: 15
j_gene: TRBJ1-1
CDR3nt: TGTGCCAGCAGCAGAGACAGGGGGCGAAACACTGAAGCTTTCTTT
CDR3aa: CASSRDRGRNTEAFF

v_gene: TRBV28
abundance: NA
d_gene: NA
len: 14
j_gene: TRBJ2-1
CDR3nt: TGTGCCAGCAGTTTGTGGGGACACAATGCTGAGCAGTTCTTC
CDR3aa: CASSLWGHNAEQFF

v_gene: TRBV7-9
abundance: NA
d_gene: TRBD1
len: 15
j_gene: TRBJ2-2
CDR3nt: TGTGCCAGCAGCCCAGGACAGGGGTTTACCGGGGAGCTGTTTTTT
CDR3aa: CASSPGQGFTGELFF

v_gene: TRBV12-5
abundance: NA
d_gene: NA
len: 13
j_gene: TRBJ1-1
CDR3nt: TGTGCTAGTGGTTTGGACAGGAACACTGAAGCTTTCTTT
CDR3aa: CASGLDRNTEAFF

v_gene: TRBV11-3
abundance: NA
d_gene: NA
len: 17
j_gene: TRBJ2-7
CDR3nt: TGTGCCAGCAGCTTAGGGGCCCCAGCGGGTGGCTACTACGAGCAGTACTTC
CDR3aa: CASSLGAPAGGYYEQYF

v_gene: TRBV18
abundance: NA
d_gene: TRBD2
len: 17
j_gene: TRBJ2-1
CDR3nt: TGTGCCAGCTCATCCTGGACTAGCGAGAGCTCCTACAATGAGCAGTTCTTC
CDR3aa: CASSSWTSESSYNEQFF

v_gene: TRBV19
abundance: few
d_gene: TRBD1
len: 15
j_gene: TRBJ2-7
CDR3nt: TGTGCCAGTCGAAAGGGGAGACAGGGGACCTACGAGCAGTACTTC
CDR3aa: CASRKGRQGTYEQYF

v_gene: TRBV6-5
abundance: few
d_gene: TRBD1
len: 15
j_gene: TRBJ2-2
CDR3nt: TGTGCCAGCAGCCTCGGGACAGGGAACACCGGGGAGCTGTTTTTT
CDR3aa: CASSLGTGNTGELFF

v_gene: TRBV28
abundance: NA
d_gene: NA
len: 14
j_gene: TRBJ2-7
CDR3nt: TGTGCCAGCAGGGTCAGGCGAAGCTCCTACGAGCAGTACTTC
CDR3aa: CASRVRRSSYEQYF

v_gene: TRBV7-2
abundance: NA
d_gene: NA
len: 15
j_gene: TRBJ1-1
CDR3nt: TGTGCCAGCAGCCCCGGGGGGGGGCGGAACACTGAAGCTTTCTTT
CDR3aa: CASSPGGGRNTEAFF

v_gene: TRBV4-1
abundance: NA
d_gene: TRBD2
len: 15
j_gene: TRBJ2-7
CDR3nt: TGCGCCAGCAGCCGAAGCGAGGGAGGGCCGCAAGAGCAGTACTTC
CDR3aa: CASSRSEGGPQEQYF

v_gene: TRBV11-2
abundance: NA
d_gene: TRBD1
len: 15
j_gene: TRBJ1-1
CDR3nt: TGTGCCAGCAGCTTGACCCAGGGGGGAAACACTGAAGCTTTCTTT
CDR3aa: CASSLTQGGNTEAFF

v_gene: TRBV9
abundance: NA
d_gene: TRBD1
len: 16
j_gene: TRBJ1-4
CDR3nt: TGTGCCAGCAGCGTAGCTACAGGGGAGACTAATGAAAAACTGTTTTTT
CDR3aa: CASSVATGETNEKLFF

v_gene: TRBV7-2
abundance: NA
d_gene: TRBD2
len: 16
j_gene: TRBJ2-3
CDR3nt: TGTGCCAGCAGCCGCGATTCGACTAGCGGCACAGATACGCAGTATTTT
CDR3aa: CASSRDSTSGTDTQYF

v_gene: TRBV2
abundance: NA
d_gene: NA
len: 11
j_gene: TRBJ1-2
CDR3nt: TGTGCCACCCCTGGGGAGGATGGCTACACCTTC
CDR3aa: CATPGEDGYTF

v_gene: TRBV2
abundance: NA
d_gene: TRBD1
len: 13
j_gene: TRBJ1-2
CDR3nt: TGTGCCAGCAGGCTACAGGGGTCGGATGGCTACACCTTC
CDR3aa: CASRLQGSDGYTF

v_gene: TRBV19
abundance: NA
d_gene: NA
len: 15
j_gene: TRBJ1-5
CDR3nt: TGTGCCAGTTATGGGCAGGGAAGTCGAAATCAGCCCCAGCATTTT
CDR3aa: CASYGQGSRNQPQHF

v_gene: TRBV28
abundance: few
d_gene: NA
len: 13
j_gene: TRBJ2-5
CDR3nt: TGTGCCAGCGCCTTGACAGTACAAGAGACCCAGTACTTC
CDR3aa: CASALTVQETQYF

v_gene: TRBV4-3
abundance: NA
d_gene: NA
len: 15
j_gene: TRBJ2-2
CDR3nt: TGCGCCAGCAGCCTTGGACAGCGGAACACCGGGGAGCTGTTTTTT
CDR3aa: CASSLGQRNTGELFF

v_gene: TRBV4-1
abundance: NA
d_gene: NA
len: 17
j_gene: TRBJ1-6
CDR3nt: TGCGCCAGCAGCCCTCGGCTTGGGAGCTCCTATAATTCACCCCTCCACTTT
CDR3aa: CASSPRLGSSYNSPLHF

v_gene: TRBV28
abundance: NA
d_gene: NA
len: 15
j_gene: TRBJ2-7
CDR3nt: TGTGCCAGCAGCTCGACCGCCTCGGGTTCCTACGAGCAGTACTTC
CDR3aa: CASSSTASGSYEQYF